This paragraph reports one T cell receptor beta chain. There is no known antigen for this receptor. Base quality data are lacking; no much larger clone is found one base away. The library was made by the immunoSEQ multiplex PCR assay. Held by TCRdb, this immuneACCESS table contains in-frame sequences only and omits some clones. Under half of the omission traces to an unresolved V gene where checked; the cause of the rest is unknown. The sample table lists some 120,000 clones, roughly 86% of them with a count of one. Together, the top ten hold about 13% of the sample. Taken from the germline V gene, the CDR1 and CDR2 loops are LGHNT and FRNRAP. The junction carries 10 bases between V and J, which are trimmed by 1 base and 1 base respectively. The CDR3 holds 15 amino acids from the cysteine to the phenylalanine. The DNA shown is the 45-base CDR3, in frame from base 1. The entry originates in a study of PD-1 blockade in mismatch repair-deficient tumors (dated by TCRdb to 2016 to 2017). With respect to the entire study: Between late 2013 and September 2016, the trial enrolled 86 consecutive patients with 11 to 12 mismatch repair-deficient cancer types, every one of whom had been previously treated and was progressing. Tumor-associated T cell clones in the peripheral blood of patients responding to PD-1 blockade were tracked using deep sequencing of TCR CDR3 regions. Results and caveats for the whole study, not just this receptor: After pembrolizumab, tumor-resident clones, which were often undetectable in blood before treatment, expanded rapidly and then contracted, generally ahead of radiologic responses.

For every enrolled patient, mismatch repair deficiency was confirmed by either polymerase chain reaction or immunohistochemistry. A few patients who responded to pembrolizumab therapy underwent TCR sequencing. The phase II trial prospectively tested pembrolizumab PD-1 blockade in advanced mismatch repair-deficient cancers regardless of tissue of origin. Peripheral blood T cell samples were serially collected before and at multiple times after PD-1 blockade was started. Blood sampling time points were reported as weeks after the first dose of pembrolizumab. The sample in question was peripheral blood, obtained 44 weeks after starting pembrolizumab. Recombination linked TRBV12-5 to TRBJ1-1; there is no confident call for the D gene. The sequence was obtained from an adult with mismatch repair-deficient cancer. The bases read TGTGCTAGTGGTTTGGGAGGGCTTGGGAACACTGAAGCTTTCTTT. Its protein is CASGLGGLGNTEAFF.